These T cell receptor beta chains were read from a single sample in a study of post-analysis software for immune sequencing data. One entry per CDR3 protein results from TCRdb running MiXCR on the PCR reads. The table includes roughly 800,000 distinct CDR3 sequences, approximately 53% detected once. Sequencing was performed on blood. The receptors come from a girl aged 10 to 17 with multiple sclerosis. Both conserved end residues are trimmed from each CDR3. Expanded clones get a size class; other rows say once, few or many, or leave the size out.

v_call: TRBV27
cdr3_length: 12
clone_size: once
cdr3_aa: ASRRPQGLDEQY

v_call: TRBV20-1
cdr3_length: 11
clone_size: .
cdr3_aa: SAIRSGSYEQY

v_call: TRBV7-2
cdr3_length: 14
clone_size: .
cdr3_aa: ASTLAGGPRRETQY

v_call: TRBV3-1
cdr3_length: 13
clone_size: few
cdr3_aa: ASSQAGGQYNEQF

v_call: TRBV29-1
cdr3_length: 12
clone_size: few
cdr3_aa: SVRGTGVRYEQY

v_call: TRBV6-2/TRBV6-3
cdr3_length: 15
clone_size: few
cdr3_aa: ASSYSSPSASYNEQF

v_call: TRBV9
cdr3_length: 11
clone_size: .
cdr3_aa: ASSGWGQTLYT

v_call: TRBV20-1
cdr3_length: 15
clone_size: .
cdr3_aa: SAGFGREGGGRYEQY

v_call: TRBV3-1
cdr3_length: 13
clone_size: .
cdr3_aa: ASSQDHRGLWTQY

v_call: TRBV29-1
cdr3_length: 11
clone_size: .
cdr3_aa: SVESRSSYEQY

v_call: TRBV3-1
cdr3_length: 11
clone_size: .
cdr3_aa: ASRRQGLYEQY

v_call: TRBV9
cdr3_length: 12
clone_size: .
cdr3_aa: ASSVGWGNQPQH

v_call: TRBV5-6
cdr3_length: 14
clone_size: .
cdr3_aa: ASALYLQWGAETQY

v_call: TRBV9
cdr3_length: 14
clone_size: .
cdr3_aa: ASSARRAGGHDEQY

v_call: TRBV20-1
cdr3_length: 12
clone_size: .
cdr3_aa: SARRGQESYGYT

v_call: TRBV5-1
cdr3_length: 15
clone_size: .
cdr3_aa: ASSLNGVGRMNTEAF

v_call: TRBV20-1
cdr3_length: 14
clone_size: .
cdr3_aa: SASSRLAENRGEQF

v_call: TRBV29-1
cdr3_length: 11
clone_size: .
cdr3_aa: SVNRDRGYEQY

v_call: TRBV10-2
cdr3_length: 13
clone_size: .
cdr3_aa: ASSNGDRGWNIQY

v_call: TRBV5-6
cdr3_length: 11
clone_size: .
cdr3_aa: ASSLVGAEKLF

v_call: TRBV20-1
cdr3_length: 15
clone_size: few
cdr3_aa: SARDMGVTTTMDEQF

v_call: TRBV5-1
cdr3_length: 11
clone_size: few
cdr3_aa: ASSEQGDYGYT

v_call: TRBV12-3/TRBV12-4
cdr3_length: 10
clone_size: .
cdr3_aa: ASVVGSTEAF

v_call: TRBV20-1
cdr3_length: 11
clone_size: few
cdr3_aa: SASRAGAYEQY

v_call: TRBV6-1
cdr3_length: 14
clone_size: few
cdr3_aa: ASTPGQELAKNIQY

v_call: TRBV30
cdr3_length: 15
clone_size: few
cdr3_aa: AWSLLQGLAGADTQY

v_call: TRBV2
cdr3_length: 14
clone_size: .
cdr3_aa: ASSDVPAGVAYGYT

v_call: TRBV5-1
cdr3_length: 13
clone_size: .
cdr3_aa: ASSQRVAPQETQY

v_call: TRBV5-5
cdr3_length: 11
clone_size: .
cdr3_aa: ASSLDPSDGYT

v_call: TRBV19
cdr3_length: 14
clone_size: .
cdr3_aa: ASSIRDRTLQETQY

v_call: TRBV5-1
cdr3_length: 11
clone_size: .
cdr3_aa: ASSLRDGDEQY

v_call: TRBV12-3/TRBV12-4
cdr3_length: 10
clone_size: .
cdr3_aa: ASSRQVGEQY

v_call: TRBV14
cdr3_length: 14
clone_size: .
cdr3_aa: ASSQVGVSGANVLT

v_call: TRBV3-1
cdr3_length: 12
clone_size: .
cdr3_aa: ASSQDLTANEQF

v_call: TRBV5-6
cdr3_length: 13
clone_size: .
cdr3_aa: ASRKLRDSQETQY

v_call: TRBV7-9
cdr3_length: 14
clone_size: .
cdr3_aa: ASSLRRTGALDEQY

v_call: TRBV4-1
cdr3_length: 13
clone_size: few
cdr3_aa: ASSQDAGAADTQY

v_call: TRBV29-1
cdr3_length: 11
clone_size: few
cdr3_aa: SVGGGSGDTQY

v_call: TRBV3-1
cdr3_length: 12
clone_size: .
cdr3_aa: ASSPDQKNTEAF